This TCR beta chain was identified during a study of radiotherapy plus CTLA-4 blockade in lung cancer. Study summary: Disease control was present in 30% to 40% of patients, and objective responses in around 20%.

Turning to this clone: Antigen: not known.

In germline, CDR1 is GTSNPN, CDR2 SVGIG (reference sequence). The CDR3 covers 12 residues. Trimming left V 0 bases short and J 13 bases short, with 10 bases between. General study points: Among blood TCR repertoires after radiotherapy plus ipilimumab, tumor-derived clones expanded. Reported findings show early blood T cell clone dynamics, with interferon-beta, best predicted response.

Sequencing used immunoSEQ multiplex PCR; TCRdb keeps in-frame clones, though not all of them. The profile shows fewer than 65,000 clones, 65% to 85% of them singletons. This clonotype originated in a human donor with non-small cell lung cancer whose response to radiotherapy plus ipilimumab could not be evaluated. This chain joins TRBV30 and TRBJ1-6; the D gene is possibly TRBD1 (5 bases). The source material was peripheral blood, sampled from a patient treated with radiotherapy plus ipilimumab. The CDR3 bases are TGTGCCTGGAGTGTCGGCCCAGGGCCCCTCCACTTT. As protein: CAWSVGPGPLHF.